These 16 T cell receptor beta chains originate from one sample sequenced in a study of human T cells and chemical hapten exposure. Time point specified: patch test 1, 2 weeks after DPC sensitization. Treatment in this sample: therapeutic diphenylcyclopropenone sensitization with weekly scalp DPC. TCRdb reanalysed the RACE reads using MiXCR and keeps one entry per CDR3 protein. The sample consists of approximately 80,000 distinct CDR3 sequences, around 10% of them appearing once. This specimen was whole blood, taken in connection with sensitization to the hapten diphenylcyclopropenone (DPC). The receptor source for this set is a woman between 45 and 60 years old with alopecia areata. Some clones in this sample may be carry-over from other donors' samples.

This chain joins TRBV19 and TRBJ1-5; the D gene is possibly TRBD1 (5 bases). Germline assignment: CDR1 LNHDA and CDR2 SQIVND (reference sequence). V dropped 7 bases and J dropped 4 bases, with 11 bases sitting between them. The CDR3 has 13 residues. CDR3 in DNA: TGTGCCAGTAACCGGGGGGGTAATCAGCCCCAGCATTTT. It specifies CASNRGGNQPQHF.

This clonotype was seen a few times. This rearrangement joins TRBV9 to TRBJ2-5, with D perhaps TRBD1 (5 bases). The germline V gene has CDR1 SGDLS and CDR2 YYNGEE. The length of the CDR3 is 13 residues. The germline V and J ends were trimmed by 3 bases and 2 bases, with 8 bases remaining between them. The CDR3: CASSATVQETQYF. CDR3 in DNA: TGTGCCAGCAGCGCGACAGTTCAAGAGACCCAGTACTTC. The whole variable domain, remainder taken from reference TRBV9 and TRBJ2-5, is DSGVTQTPKHLITATGQRVTLRCSPRSGDLSVYWYQQSLDQGLQFLIQYYNGEERAKGNILERFSAQQFPDLHSELNLSSLELGDSALYFCASSATVQETQYFGPGTRLLVL.

This clonotype was recorded at least ten times. The limits of the CDR3 on the DNA are not certain, so only TCRdb's listed CDR3 is given. The V gene is TRBV3-2, the J gene TRBJ2-5; the table assigns TRBD1, which was not confirmed against the DNA. TRBV3-2 is designated a pseudogene. From its first to its last residue, the CDR3 has 15 amino acids. CDR3 amino acids: CASSQEEWGEGTQYF.

This clonotype was found many times. The V call is TRBV12-3 or TRBV12-4, the J call TRBJ1-5; 12 nucleotides line up with TRBD1. The V segment lost 5 bases and the J segment 5 bases; nucleotides outside the gene matches: 7. This CDR3 contains 16 residues. The CDR3 reads CASSLGTGGRHQPQHF. Written as DNA, the CDR3 is TGTGCCAGCAGTCTCGGGACAGGGGGCAGGCATCAGCCCCAGCATTTT.

This clonotype was detected a few times. This chain joins TRBV6-6 and TRBJ1-1; D perhaps matches TRBD1 (6 bases). The CDR3 sequence is 12 residues long. V shed 5 bases and J shed 8 bases, with 12 bases lying between them. In germline, CDR1 is MNHNY, CDR2 SVGAGI (reference sequence). This CDR3 is CASSTNDREAFF. Written as DNA, the CDR3 is TGTGCCAGCAGTACCAATGACAGGGAAGCTTTCTTT.

This clonotype was counted ten times or more. This chain joins TRBV7-6 and TRBJ2-5; 13 bases are shared with TRBD2. This CDR3 contains 15 residues. Germline assignment: CDR1 SGHVS and CDR2 FNYEAQ. The V and J ends lost 6 bases and 4 bases, in that order; junction bases with no gene match: 5. CDR3 sequence reads: CASSIGTSGAETQYF. CDR3 coding DNA: TGTGCCAGCAGTATAGGGACTAGCGGGGCAGAGACCCAGTACTTC.

This clonotype was recorded a few times. This sequence joins TRBV6-2 or TRBV6-3 and TRBJ2-1; the D gene is possibly TRBD2 (6 bases). The CDR3 is 13 amino acids. Germline CDR1 reads MNHEY; CDR2 reads SVGEGT. Trimming cost V 7 bases and J 4 bases, with 11 bases left between them. CDR3 DNA sequence: TGTGCCAGCACGGGGGTGTGGTACAATGAGCAGTTCTTC. Protein: CASTGVWYNEQFF.

Ten or more counts support this clonotype. This chain uses TRBV4-3 with TRBJ1-4; perhaps TRBD1 as D (5 bases). CDR3 length: 18 amino acids. Germline V gives CDR1 LGHNA, CDR2 YSLEER. The germline V and J ends were trimmed by 0 bases and 4 bases, with 18 bases remaining between them. The CDR3 coding sequence is TGCGCCAGCAGCCAAGATCGAAGGCAGGGCCTTGGTAATGAAAAACTGTTTTTT. Protein product: CASSQDRRQGLGNEKLFF.

This clonotype was observed many times. The chain is built from TRBV6-2 or TRBV6-3 and TRBJ1-1, with unresolved D. V was pared by 2 bases and J by 4 bases, with 11 bases between. The CDR3 totals 14 residues. Germline CDR1 and CDR2: MNHEY and SVGEGT. CDR3 in DNA: TGTGCCAGCAGTTACACTGGGGTTGCCACTGAAGCTTTCTTT. Its protein is CASSYTGVATEAFF.

This clonotype was picked up many times. This chain connects TRBV20-1 to TRBJ1-2, with TRBD1 identical over 7 bases. The CDR3 consists of 15 residues. J was trimmed by 5 bases and V by 0 bases; bases with no gene match: 9. From germline, CDR1 is DFQATT and CDR2 SNEGSKA (reference sequence). This CDR3 reads CSARETTGKGYGYTF. The CDR3 bases are TGCAGTGCTAGAGAGACGACAGGGAAGGGGTATGGCTACACCTTC.

The sample holds a few counts of this clonotype. The rearrangement links TRBV5-5 to TRBJ2-1; a possible D gene is TRBD2 (6 bases). Looked up from germline, CDR1 is SGHKS and CDR2 is YYEKEE (reference sequence). Trimming shortened V by 4 bases and J by 0 bases, and 14 bases separated the two germline ends. The CDR3 runs to 16 residues. CDR3 residues: CASSRSGTHSYNEQFF. The CDR3 coding sequence is TGTGCCAGCAGCCGTAGCGGAACCCACTCCTACAATGAGCAGTTCTTC.

The chain uses TRBV20-1 and TRBJ1-5, with D possibly matching TRBD1 (5 bases). Trimming removed 5 bases from V and 2 bases from J, with 16 bases in between. This CDR3 has 15 residues. Germline CDR1 and CDR2: DFQATT and SNEGSKA (reference sequence). CDR3 protein: CSAFPPRGGNQPQHF. CDR3 sequence (DNA): TGCAGTGCTTTCCCCCCACGGGGGGGCAATCAGCCCCAGCATTTT.

The sample holds a few counts of this clonotype. The V gene is TRBV2, the J gene TRBJ2-7; tentative D call: TRBD2 (7 bases). Germline-derived CDR1 and CDR2 are SNHLY and FYNNEI. This CDR3 has 12 amino acids. The CDR3 sequence is CAKGGAGERKYF. CDR3 DNA sequence: TGTGCAAAGGGGGGGGCCGGAGAGAGGAAGTACTTC.

The gene calls are TRBV14 and TRBJ2-1; TRBD2 aligns across 14 bases. The CDR3 extends over 18 amino acids. V lost 6 bases and J lost 3; bases outside the gene matches: 10. Germline assignment: CDR1 SGHDN and CDR2 FVKESK. The CDR3 coding sequence is TGTGCCAGCAGTACGGGACTAGCGGGAGCAGGCCTCTACAATGAGCAGTTCTTC. Amino acid sequence: CASSTGLAGAGLYNEQFF.

The chain is built from TRBV20-1 and TRBJ1-6; D call uncertain. V was pared by 5 bases and J by 7 bases, with 18 bases between. There are 15 residues in the CDR3. Germline V gene sequence: CDR1 DFQATT, CDR2 SNEGSKA (reference sequence). This chain's CDR3 is CSAAHSRVANSPLHF. In DNA form, the CDR3 reads TGCAGTGCTGCCCACTCCCGGGTCGCAAATTCACCCCTCCACTTT.

The J gene is TRBJ2-5, the V gene TRBV5-1, with 9 bases matching TRBD2. V trimming: 4 bases; J trimming: 3 bases; junction bases outside the gene matches: 4. Germline-derived CDR1 and CDR2 are SGHRS and YFSETQ. The CDR3 extends over 14 amino acids. CDR3 sequence (DNA): TGCGCCAGCAGCCGGGGACTAGCAGAAGAGACCCAGTACTTC. Encoded protein: CASSRGLAEETQYF.